This T cell receptor beta chain was sequenced for a study of blood T cells in healthy people across ages. V shed 1 base and J 4 bases; nucleotides not matched to a gene: 8. The CDR3 is 17 amino acids. The germline CDR1 and CDR2 sequences are LGHNA and YNFKEQ. This clonotype was recorded a few times. Using a J-beta primer mix together with a sample-barcoded 5' primer, a second PCR was run for roughly 7 to 11 cycles. TCRdb re-derived calls from the 5' RACE reads in MiXCR, one entry per CDR3 protein. The repertoire holds more than 1.4 million distinct CDR3 sequences, with 40% to 50% as singletons. Sequenced material: blood. This receptor was taken from a woman aged 18-29 years in good health. V usage is TRBV4-2 and J usage is TRBJ2-3; the match to TRBD2 covers 10 bases. The CDR3 loop reads CASSQALAGVGADTQYF. The CDR3 DNA follows: TGTGCCAGCAGCCAAGCCCTAGCGGGAGTCGGCGCAGATACGCAGTATTTT.